This entry concerns a single TCR beta chain. This entry belongs to a study of blood T cell repertoires in COVID-19. Study at large: COVID-19 samples from acute and convalescent phases originated in the United States, Italy and Spain. The cDNA or gDNA used as material had been derived from T cells, B-cell-depleted T cells, or PBMCs.

Germline V gene lookup returns CDR1 LGHDT and CDR2 YNNKEL (reference sequence). This CDR3 contains 16 residues. V was clipped by 1 base and J by 6 bases; unmatched bases: 6. Authors' data handling: Estimates of nucleated cell counts were drawn from the amplification of reference gene primers. Only in-frame clones appear in the TCRdb table, and some are missing; sequencing was by immunoSEQ multiplex PCR. V, J and clone size are taken as reported in that table, and D and trimming were inferred from the DNA itself. The sample has 80,000 to 90,000 clones, roughly three quarters seen once. The source of this sequence is a man between 65 and 85 years old with acute or convalescent COVID-19. The sequenced sample was peripheral blood. The rearrangement uses TRBV3-1 (or the pseudogene TRBV3-2) and TRBJ2-3; 11 bases match TRBD2. The DNA for the CDR3 is TGTGCCAGCAGCCAAGTGGCTAGCGGGGGGTCGGATACGCAGTATTTT. Encoded protein: CASSQVASGGSDTQYF.